Reported below is one T cell receptor beta chain. Data came from immunoSEQ multiplex PCR; TCRdb stores just in-frame clones and leaves some out. The profile shows 30,000 or so clones, 80% to 85% of them singletons. Patients were ineligible given autoimmune disease history or systemic immunosuppression. This sample was taken from a study of OX40 agonist ivuxolimab in advanced cancers. Whole-study context: Clinicians treated patients with ivuxolimab, an agonistic anti-OX40 (CD134) antibody.

Germline loops: CDR1 SGHVS, CDR2 FQNEAQ. Trimming took 4 bases from V and 2 from J; bases not matched to a gene: 0. The CDR3 is made up of 15 amino acids. Material: CD4+ or CD8+ T cells sorted from blood, obtained in a trial of the OX40 agonist ivuxolimab. The chain carries TRBV7-8 and TRBJ2-1; 12 bases are shared with TRBD2. The TCR comes from an adult with an advanced solid tumor such as melanoma, head and neck, liver or kidney cancer. CDR3: CASSSSGGAYNEQFF. Here the CDR3 DNA reads TGTGCCAGCAGCTCTAGCGGGGGGGCCTACAATGAGCAGTTCTTC.